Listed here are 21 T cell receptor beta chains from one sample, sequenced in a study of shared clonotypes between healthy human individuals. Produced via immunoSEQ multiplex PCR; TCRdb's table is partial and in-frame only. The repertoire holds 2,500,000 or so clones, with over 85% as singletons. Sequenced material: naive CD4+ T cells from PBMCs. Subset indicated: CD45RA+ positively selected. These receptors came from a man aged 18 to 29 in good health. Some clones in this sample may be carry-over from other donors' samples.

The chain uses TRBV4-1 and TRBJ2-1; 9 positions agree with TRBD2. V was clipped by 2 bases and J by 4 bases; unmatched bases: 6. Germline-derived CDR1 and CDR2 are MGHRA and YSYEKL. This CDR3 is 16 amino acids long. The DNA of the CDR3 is TGCGCCAGCAGCCAATTCGCGACTAGCGGATACAATGAGCAGTTCTTC. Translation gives CASSQFATSGYNEQFF.

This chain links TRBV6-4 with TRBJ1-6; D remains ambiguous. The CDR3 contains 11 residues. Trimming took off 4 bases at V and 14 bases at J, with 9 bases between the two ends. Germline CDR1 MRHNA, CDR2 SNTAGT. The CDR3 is CASSASRSLHF. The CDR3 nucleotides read TGTGCCAGCAGTGCCTCGAGATCCCTCCACTTT.

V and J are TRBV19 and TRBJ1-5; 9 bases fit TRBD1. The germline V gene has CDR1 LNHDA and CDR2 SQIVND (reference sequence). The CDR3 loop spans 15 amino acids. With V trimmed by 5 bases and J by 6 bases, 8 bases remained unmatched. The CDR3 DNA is TGTGCCAGTAGTGTCGTGACAGGGGGGTCTCAGCCCCAGCATTTT. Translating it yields CASSVVTGGSQPQHF.

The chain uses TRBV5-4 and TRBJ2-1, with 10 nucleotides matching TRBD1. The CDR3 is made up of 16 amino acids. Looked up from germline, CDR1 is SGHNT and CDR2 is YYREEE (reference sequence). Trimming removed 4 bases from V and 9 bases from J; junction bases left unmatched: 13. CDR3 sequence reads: CASSDKGQGLGGEQFF. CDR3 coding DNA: TGTGCCAGCAGCGACAAGGGACAGGGGTTGGGTGGTGAGCAGTTCTTC. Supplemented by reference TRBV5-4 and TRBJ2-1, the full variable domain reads ETGVTQSPTHLIKTRGQQVTLRCSSQSGHNTVSWYQQALGQGPQFIFQYYREEENGRGNFPPRFSGLQFPNYSSELNVNALELDDSALYLCASSDKGQGLGGEQFFGPGTRLTVL.

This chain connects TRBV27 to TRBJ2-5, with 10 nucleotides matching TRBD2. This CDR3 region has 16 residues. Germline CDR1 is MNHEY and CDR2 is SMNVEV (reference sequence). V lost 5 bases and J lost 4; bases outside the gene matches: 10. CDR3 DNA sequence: TGTGCCAGCAGTATCTTCATAGCGGGAGGTGTAGAGACCCAGTACTTC. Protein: CASSIFIAGGVETQYF.

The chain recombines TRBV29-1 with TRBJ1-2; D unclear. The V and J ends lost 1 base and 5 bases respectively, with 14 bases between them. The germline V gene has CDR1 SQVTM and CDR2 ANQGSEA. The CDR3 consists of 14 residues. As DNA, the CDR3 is TGCAGCGTTGAAGGAGAACCCCGCTTGTATGGCTACACCTTC. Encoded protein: CSVEGEPRLYGYTF. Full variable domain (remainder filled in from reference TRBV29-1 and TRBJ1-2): SAVISQKPSRDICQRGTSLTIQCQVDSQVTMMFWYRQQPGQSLTLIATANQGSEATYESGFVIDKFPISRPNLTFSTLTVSNMSPEDSSIYLCSVEGEPRLYGYTFGSGTRLTVV.

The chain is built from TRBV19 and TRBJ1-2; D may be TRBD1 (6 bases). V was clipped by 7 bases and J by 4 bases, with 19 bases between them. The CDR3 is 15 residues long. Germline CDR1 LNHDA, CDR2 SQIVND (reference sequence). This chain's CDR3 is CASTTMPGQRYGYTF. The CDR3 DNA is TGTGCCAGTACTACTATGCCCGGACAGCGCTATGGCTACACCTTC.

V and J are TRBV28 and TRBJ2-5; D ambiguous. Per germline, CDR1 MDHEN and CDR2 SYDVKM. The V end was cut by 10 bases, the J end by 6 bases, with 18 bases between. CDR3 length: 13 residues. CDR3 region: CATSPKFKKTQYF. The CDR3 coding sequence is TGTGCCACCTCGCCGAAATTCAAGAAGACCCAGTACTTC.

The CDR3 reads CASTKDRGTAEAFF. The CDR3 nucleotides read TGTGCCAGCACCAAGGACAGGGGGACCGCTGAAGCTTTCTTT. The V gene is TRBV7-2, the J gene TRBJ1-1, with 10 bases aligning to TRBD1. This CDR3 is 14 amino acids long. The J segment lost 6 bases and the V segment lost 7 bases, leaving 8 bases of the junction unmatched. In germline, CDR1 is SGHTA, CDR2 FQGNSA.

The CDR3 DNA follows: TGTGCCAGCAGTCCCTTAAGGGAAAGGTCCTACGAGCAGTACTTC. Amino acids: CASSPLRERSYEQYF. The chain recombines TRBV6-5 with TRBJ2-7; D not certain. Trimming stripped 5 bases from V and 1 base from J, with 15 bases between. CDR3 length: 15 amino acids. Germline V gene lookup returns CDR1 MNHEY and CDR2 SVGAGI.

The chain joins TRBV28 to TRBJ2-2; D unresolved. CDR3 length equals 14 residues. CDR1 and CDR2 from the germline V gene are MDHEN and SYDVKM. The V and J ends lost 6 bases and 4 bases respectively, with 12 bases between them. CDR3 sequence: CASRSTALTGELFF. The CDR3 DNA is TGTGCCAGCAGGTCTACAGCTCTCACCGGGGAGCTGTTTTTT.

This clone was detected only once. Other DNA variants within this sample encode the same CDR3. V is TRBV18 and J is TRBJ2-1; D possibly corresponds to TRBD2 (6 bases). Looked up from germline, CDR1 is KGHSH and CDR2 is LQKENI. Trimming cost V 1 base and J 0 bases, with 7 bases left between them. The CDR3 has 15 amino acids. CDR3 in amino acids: CASSPREVSYNEQFF. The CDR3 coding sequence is TGTGCCAGCTCACCACGGGAGGTCTCCTACAATGAGCAGTTCTTC.

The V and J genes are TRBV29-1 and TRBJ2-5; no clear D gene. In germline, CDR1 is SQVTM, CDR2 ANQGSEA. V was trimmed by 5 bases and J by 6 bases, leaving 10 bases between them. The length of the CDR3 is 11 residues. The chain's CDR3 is CSVPLPQTQYF. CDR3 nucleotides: TGCAGCGTTCCCCTGCCCCAGACCCAGTACTTC. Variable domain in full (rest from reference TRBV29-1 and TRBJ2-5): SAVISQKPSRDICQRGTSLTIQCQVDSQVTMMFWYRQQPGQSLTLIATANQGSEATYESGFVIDKFPISRPNLTFSTLTVSNMSPEDSSIYLCSVPLPQTQYFGPGTRLLVL.

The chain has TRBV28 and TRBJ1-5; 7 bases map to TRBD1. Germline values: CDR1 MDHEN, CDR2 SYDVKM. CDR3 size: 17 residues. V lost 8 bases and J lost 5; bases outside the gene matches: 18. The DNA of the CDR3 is TGTGCCAGCGAAGGTGACAGGGAGCGGCGCCGTCATCAGCCCCAGCATTTT. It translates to CASEGDRERRRHQPQHF. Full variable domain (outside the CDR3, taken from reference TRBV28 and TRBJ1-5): DVKVTQSSRYLVKRTGEKVFLECVQDMDHENMFWYRQDPGLGLRLIYFSYDVKMKEKGDIPEGYSVSREKKERFSLILESASTNQTSMYLCASEGDRERRRHQPQHFGDGTRLSIL.

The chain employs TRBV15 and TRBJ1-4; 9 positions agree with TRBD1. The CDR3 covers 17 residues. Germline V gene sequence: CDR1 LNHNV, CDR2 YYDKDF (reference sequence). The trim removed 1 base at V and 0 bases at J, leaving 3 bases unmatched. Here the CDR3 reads CATSRGRQGATNEKLFF. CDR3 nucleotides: TGTGCCACCAGCAGAGGGAGACAGGGGGCAACTAATGAAAAACTGTTTTTT. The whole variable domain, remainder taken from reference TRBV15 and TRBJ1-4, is DAMVIQNPRYQVTQFGKPVTLSCSQTLNHNVMYWYQQKSSQAPKLLFHYYDKDFNNEADTPDNFQSRRPNTSFCFLDIRSPGLGDTAMYLCATSRGRQGATNEKLFFGSGTQLSVL.

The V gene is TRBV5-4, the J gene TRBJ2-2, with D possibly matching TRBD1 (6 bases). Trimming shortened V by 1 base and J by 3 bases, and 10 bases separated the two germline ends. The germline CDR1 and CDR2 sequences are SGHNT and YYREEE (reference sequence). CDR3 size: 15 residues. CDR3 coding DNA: TGTGCCAGCAGCTTGCCTCAGGGGTACACCGGGGAGCTGTTTTTT. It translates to CASSLPQGYTGELFF.

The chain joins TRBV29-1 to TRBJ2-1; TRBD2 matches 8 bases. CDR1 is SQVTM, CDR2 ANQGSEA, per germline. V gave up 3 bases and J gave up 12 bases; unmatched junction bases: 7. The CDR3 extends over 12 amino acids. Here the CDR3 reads CSVDEAGGAQFF. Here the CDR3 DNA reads TGCAGCGTTGACGAGGCGGGAGGAGCGCAGTTCTTC.

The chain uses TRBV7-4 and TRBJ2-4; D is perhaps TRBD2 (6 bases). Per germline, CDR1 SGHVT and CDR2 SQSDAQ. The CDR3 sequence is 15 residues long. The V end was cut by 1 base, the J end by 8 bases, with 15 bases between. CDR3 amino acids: CASSLGLVPLYIQYF. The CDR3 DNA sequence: TGTGCCAGCAGCTTAGGACTAGTTCCGTTGTACATTCAGTACTTC.

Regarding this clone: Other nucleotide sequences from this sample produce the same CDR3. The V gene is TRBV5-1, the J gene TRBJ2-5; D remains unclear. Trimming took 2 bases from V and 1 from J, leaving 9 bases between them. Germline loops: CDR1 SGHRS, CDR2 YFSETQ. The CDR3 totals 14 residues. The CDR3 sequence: CASSLVGPQETQYF. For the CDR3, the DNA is TGCGCCAGCAGCTTAGTGGGCCCCCAAGAGACCCAGTACTTC.

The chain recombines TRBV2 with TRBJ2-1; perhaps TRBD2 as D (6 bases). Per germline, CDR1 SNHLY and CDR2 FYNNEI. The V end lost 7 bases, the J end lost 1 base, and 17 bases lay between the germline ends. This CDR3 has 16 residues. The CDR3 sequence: CASIPGGAKSYNEQFF. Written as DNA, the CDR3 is TGTGCCAGCATCCCCGGAGGGGCGAAATCCTACAATGAGCAGTTCTTC.

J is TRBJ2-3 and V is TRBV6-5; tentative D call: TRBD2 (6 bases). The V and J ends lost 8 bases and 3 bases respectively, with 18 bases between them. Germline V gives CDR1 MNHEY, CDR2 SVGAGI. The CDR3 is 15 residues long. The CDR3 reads CASWGLRKETDTQYF. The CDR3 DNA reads TGTGCCAGCTGGGGACTGCGAAAGGAGACAGATACGCAGTATTTT.